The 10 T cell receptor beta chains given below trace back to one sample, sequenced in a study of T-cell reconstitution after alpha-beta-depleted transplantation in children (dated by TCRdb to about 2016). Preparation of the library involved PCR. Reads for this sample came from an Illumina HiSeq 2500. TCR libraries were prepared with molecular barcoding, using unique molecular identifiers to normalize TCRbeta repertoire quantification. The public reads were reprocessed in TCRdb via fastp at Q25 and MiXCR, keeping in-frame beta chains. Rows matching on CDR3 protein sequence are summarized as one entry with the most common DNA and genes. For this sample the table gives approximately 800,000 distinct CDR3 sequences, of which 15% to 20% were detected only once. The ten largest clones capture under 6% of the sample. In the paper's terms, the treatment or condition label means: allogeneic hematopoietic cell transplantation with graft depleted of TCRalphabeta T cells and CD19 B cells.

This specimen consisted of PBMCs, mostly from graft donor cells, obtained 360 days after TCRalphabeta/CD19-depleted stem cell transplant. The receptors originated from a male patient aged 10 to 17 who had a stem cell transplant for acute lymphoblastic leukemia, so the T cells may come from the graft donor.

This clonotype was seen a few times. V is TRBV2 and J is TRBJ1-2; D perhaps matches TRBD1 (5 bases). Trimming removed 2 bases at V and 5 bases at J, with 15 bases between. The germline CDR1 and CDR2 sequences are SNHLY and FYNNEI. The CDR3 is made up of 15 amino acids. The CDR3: CASSELGEPLYGYTF. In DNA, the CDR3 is TGTGCCAGCAGTGAACTGGGGGAACCGCTTTATGGCTACACCTTC.

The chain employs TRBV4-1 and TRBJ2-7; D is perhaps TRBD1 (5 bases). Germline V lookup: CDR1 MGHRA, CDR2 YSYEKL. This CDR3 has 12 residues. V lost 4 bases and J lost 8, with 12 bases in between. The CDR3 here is CASSLTRGQQYF. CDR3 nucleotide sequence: TGCGCCAGCAGCCTTACAAGGGGCCAGCAGTACTTC.

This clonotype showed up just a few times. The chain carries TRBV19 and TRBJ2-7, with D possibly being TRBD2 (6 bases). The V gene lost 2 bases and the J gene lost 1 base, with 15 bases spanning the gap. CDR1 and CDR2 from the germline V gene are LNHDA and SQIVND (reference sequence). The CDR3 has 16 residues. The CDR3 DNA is TGTGCCAGTAGTATAATAGGCGGGACGGATTCCTACGAGCAGTACTTC. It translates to CASSIIGGTDSYEQYF. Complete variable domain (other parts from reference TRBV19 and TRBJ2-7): DGGITQSPKYLFRKEGQNVTLSCEQNLNHDAMYWYRQDPGQGLRLIYYSQIVNDFQKGDIAEGYSVSREKKESFPLTVTSAQKNPTAFYLCASSIIGGTDSYEQYFGPGTRLTVT.

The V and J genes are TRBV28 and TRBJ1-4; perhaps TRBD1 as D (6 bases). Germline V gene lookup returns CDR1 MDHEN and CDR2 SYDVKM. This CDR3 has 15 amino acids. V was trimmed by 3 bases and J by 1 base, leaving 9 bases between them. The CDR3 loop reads CASSLPQGTNEKLFF. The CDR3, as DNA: TGTGCCAGCAGTTTGCCACAGGGAACTAATGAAAAACTGTTTTTT.

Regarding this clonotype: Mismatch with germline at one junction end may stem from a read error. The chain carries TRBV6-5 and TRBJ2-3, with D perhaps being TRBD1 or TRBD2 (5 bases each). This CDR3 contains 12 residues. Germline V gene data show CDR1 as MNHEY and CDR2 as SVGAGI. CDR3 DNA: TGTGCCAGCAGTTACTGGGGAGAGCGACAGTCCTTT. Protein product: CASSYWGERQSF.

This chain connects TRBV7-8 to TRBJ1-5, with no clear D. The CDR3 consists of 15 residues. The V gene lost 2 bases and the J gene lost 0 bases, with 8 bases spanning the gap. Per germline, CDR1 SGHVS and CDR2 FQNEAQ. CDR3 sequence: CASSLTWLSNQPQHF. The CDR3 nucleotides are TGTGCCAGCAGCTTAACTTGGCTTAGCAATCAGCCCCAGCATTTT.

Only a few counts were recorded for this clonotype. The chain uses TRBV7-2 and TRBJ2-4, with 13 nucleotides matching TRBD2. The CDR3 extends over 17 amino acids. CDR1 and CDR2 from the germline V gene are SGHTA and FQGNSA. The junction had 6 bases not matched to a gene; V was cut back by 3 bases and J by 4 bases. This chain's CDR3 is CASSLYTSGRGKNIQYF. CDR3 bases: TGTGCCAGCAGCTTGTATACTAGCGGGAGGGGGAAAAACATTCAGTACTTC.

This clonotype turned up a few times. As DNA, the CDR3 is TGTGCCAGCAGCCCAAGAAGGGCAGCGTACAATGAGCAGTTCTTC. It translates to CASSPRRAAYNEQFF. The V gene is TRBV3-1, the J gene TRBJ2-1; no firm D call. This CDR3 has 15 amino acids. Germline CDR1 is LGHDT and CDR2 is YNNKEL (reference sequence). Trimming took off 4 bases at V and 4 bases at J, with 14 bases between the two ends.

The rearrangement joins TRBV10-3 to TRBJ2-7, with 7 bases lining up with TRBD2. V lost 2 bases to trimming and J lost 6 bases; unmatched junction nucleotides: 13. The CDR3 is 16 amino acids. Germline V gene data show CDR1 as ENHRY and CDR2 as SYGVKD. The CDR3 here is CAISEPRSGGSAEQYF. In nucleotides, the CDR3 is TGTGCCATCAGTGAGCCCAGGTCCGGCGGGAGTGCCGAGCAGTACTTC.

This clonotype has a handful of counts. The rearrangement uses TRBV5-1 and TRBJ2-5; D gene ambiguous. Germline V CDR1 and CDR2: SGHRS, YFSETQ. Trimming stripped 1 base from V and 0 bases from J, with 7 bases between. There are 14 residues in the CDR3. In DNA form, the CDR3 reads TGCGCCAGCAGCTTGTCCCCCGACCAAGAGACCCAGTACTTC. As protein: CASSLSPDQETQYF. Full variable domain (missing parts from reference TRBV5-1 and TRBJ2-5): KAGVTQTPRYLIKTRGQQVTLSCSPISGHRSVSWYQQTPGQGLQFLFEYFSETQRNKGNFPGRFSGRQFSNSRSEMNVSTLELGDSALYLCASSLSPDQETQYFGPGTRLLVL.